Listed below are T cell receptor beta chains from one sample, sequenced in a study of blood T cell repertoires in COVID-19. This table comes from immunoSEQ multiplex PCR, and its TCRdb copy is limited to in-frame clones, with some not included. The sample has 150,000 to 200,000 clones; around nine tenths are singletons. Sequencing was performed on peripheral blood. The receptors stem from a man aged 55 to 69 with active or convalescent COVID-19. CDR3s include the opening cysteine and the closing phenylalanine or tryptophan. D genes are given only for firm matches. Size is omitted from some rows. Given values are once, few, many or a class for expanded clones.

J: TRBJ2-3
size: .
V: TRBV3-1/TRBV3-2
D: TRBD2
DNA: TGTGCCAGCAGACCGGGACTAGCGGTCACAGATACGCAGTATTTT
CDR3: CASRPGLAVTDTQYF

J: TRBJ2-1
size: .
V: TRBV5-1
D: TRBD2
DNA: TGCGCCAGCAGCTTGGGCGGGAGCCACAATGAGCAGTTCTTC
CDR3: CASSLGGSHNEQFF

J: TRBJ1-5
size: .
V: TRBV29-1
D: .
DNA: TGCAGCGTGCAAGCGGGGGGCAGCCAGCCCCAGCATTTT
CDR3: CSVQAGGSQPQHF

J: TRBJ1-1
size: .
V: TRBV18
D: .
DNA: TGTGCCAGCTCACCACCGGCGGCCCGGGACACTGAAGCTTTCTTT
CDR3: CASSPPAARDTEAFF

J: TRBJ1-5
size: once
V: TRBV7-9
D: .
DNA: TGTGCCAGCAGTGAGGGGGGCAATCAGCCCCAGCATTTT
CDR3: CASSEGGNQPQHF

J: TRBJ2-3
size: .
V: TRBV3-1/TRBV3-2
D: TRBD2
DNA: TGTGCCAGCAGCCAGAGGACTAGCGGGAAGACAGATACGCAGTATTTT
CDR3: CASSQRTSGKTDTQYF

J: TRBJ1-2
size: .
V: TRBV10-3
D: TRBD1
DNA: TGTGCCATCAGTGAGCAGTTGACAGGGGCGGACTATGGCTACACCTTC
CDR3: CAISEQLTGADYGYTF

J: TRBJ1-2
size: .
V: TRBV19
D: TRBD1
DNA: TGTGCCAGTAGTTTGGACAGGGCGAGTAAGGGCTACACCTTC
CDR3: CASSLDRASKGYTF

J: TRBJ2-3
size: once
V: TRBV27
D: .
DNA: TGTGCCAGCAGTTTTGGGCCCGCACAGGTGGATACGCAGTATTTT
CDR3: CASSFGPAQVDTQYF

J: TRBJ2-7
size: .
V: TRBV5-6
D: .
DNA: TGTGCCAGCAGCCTCGCCGGACTGTATTCCTACGAGCAGTACTTC
CDR3: CASSLAGLYSYEQYF

J: TRBJ2-3
size: .
V: TRBV5-1
D: .
DNA: TGCGCCAGCAGTTTGTCCCCACAAGGCACAGATACGCAGTATTTT
CDR3: CASSLSPQGTDTQYF

J: TRBJ2-7
size: .
V: TRBV20-1
D: TRBD1
DNA: TGCAGTGCTAGTGACAGGGCCTACGAGCAGTACTTC
CDR3: CSASDRAYEQYF

J: TRBJ1-1
size: .
V: TRBV5-4
D: TRBD1
DNA: TGTGCCAGCAGCGGGACAGGGTCGGTGAACACTGAAGCTTTCTTT
CDR3: CASSGTGSVNTEAFF

J: TRBJ1-1
size: .
V: TRBV3-1/TRBV3-2
D: TRBD1
DNA: TGTGCCAGCAGCGCCCGGGACAGGGGGCTTTCGGGGACTGAAGCTTTCTTT
CDR3: CASSARDRGLSGTEAFF

J: TRBJ1-1
size: .
V: TRBV6-4
D: .
DNA: TGTGCCAATTTCTACTCCTCTTTCTTT
CDR3: CANFYSSFF

J: TRBJ2-2
size: .
V: TRBV19
D: .
DNA: TGTGCCAGTAGTATAAAAGGGGACACCGGGGAGCTGTTTTTT
CDR3: CASSIKGDTGELFF

J: TRBJ2-1
size: .
V: TRBV7-2
D: TRBD2
DNA: TGTGCCAGCAGCTTCACCCCCTCTAGCGGGAGTTTCTACAATGAGCAGTTCTTC
CDR3: CASSFTPSSGSFYNEQFF

J: TRBJ2-7
size: .
V: TRBV9
D: .
DNA: TGTGCCAGCAGCCAGGCGGGATGGCAGGGCCCGCGCGAGCAGTACTTC
CDR3: CASSQAGWQGPREQYF

J: TRBJ1-5
size: .
V: TRBV2
D: .
DNA: TGTGCCAGCGGCGCAAATAACAGGGCATTCGGGAGCAATCAGCCCCAGCATTTT
CDR3: CASGANNRAFGSNQPQHF

J: TRBJ2-1
size: .
V: TRBV6-5
D: TRBD1
DNA: TGTGCCAGCGCTGACAGGGGGCGTAGGAATGAGCAGTTCTTC
CDR3: CASADRGRRNEQFF

J: TRBJ1-2
size: .
V: TRBV12-3/TRBV12-4
D: TRBD1
DNA: TGTGCCAGCAGATCCGGACAGGGGCATGGCTACACCTTC
CDR3: CASRSGQGHGYTF

J: TRBJ2-3
size: .
V: TRBV5-4
D: .
DNA: TGTGCCAGCAGCTTGTTAGCGTCCTCCCCCACAGATACGCAGTATTTT
CDR3: CASSLLASSPTDTQYF

J: TRBJ2-3
size: .
V: TRBV5-4
D: TRBD2
DNA: TGTGCCAGCAGCGCGACTAGCGGTGCAGATACGCAGTATTTT
CDR3: CASSATSGADTQYF

J: TRBJ1-4
size: .
V: TRBV4-1
D: .
DNA: TGCGCCAGCACCGCTACCCCCCAGGCTAATGAAAAACTGTTTTTT
CDR3: CASTATPQANEKLFF

J: TRBJ2-3
size: .
V: TRBV7-9
D: .
DNA: TGTGCCAGCAGCAAAACACAAATCACAGATACGCAGTATTTT
CDR3: CASSKTQITDTQYF

J: TRBJ1-1
size: .
V: TRBV7-2
D: .
DNA: TGTGCCAGCAGCTCACCGGCAGGGGCGAACACTGAAGCTTTCTTT
CDR3: CASSSPAGANTEAFF

J: TRBJ2-7
size: .
V: TRBV2
D: .
DNA: TGTGCCAGCAGTGAAAGGGGCAGGTCCTCCTACGAGCAGTACTTC
CDR3: CASSERGRSSYEQYF

J: TRBJ2-7
size: .
V: TRBV12-1
D: .
DNA: TGTGCCAGCAGCTCGGCTCCCCCCGGGACTACCAACTACGAGCAGTACTTC
CDR3: CASSSAPPGTTNYEQYF

J: TRBJ1-1
size: .
V: TRBV6-1
D: .
DNA: TGTGCCAGCAGTGACCAGACAGAGGAAGCTTTCTTT
CDR3: CASSDQTEEAFF

J: TRBJ2-7
size: .
V: TRBV9
D: .
DNA: TGTGCCAGCAGCCCCCGGACGGGACAAGACTACGAGCAGTACTTC
CDR3: CASSPRTGQDYEQYF

J: TRBJ2-2
size: .
V: TRBV5-1
D: .
DNA: TGCGCCAGCAGCTTGGGTATCGGGTCGAACACCGGGGAGCTGTTTTTT
CDR3: CASSLGIGSNTGELFF

J: TRBJ1-1
size: .
V: TRBV30
D: TRBD1
DNA: TGTGCCTGGAATGACAGGGGGCGTAGGGGGTATACTGAAGCTTTCTTT
CDR3: CAWNDRGRRGYTEAFF

J: TRBJ2-5
size: few
V: TRBV4-1
D: TRBD2
DNA: TGCGCCAGCAGCCGAGGTAGCGGGGGTCAAGAGACCCAGTACTTC
CDR3: CASSRGSGGQETQYF

J: TRBJ2-5
size: once
V: TRBV9
D: TRBD2
DNA: TGTGCCAGCAGCGCCAACCCTATAACTAGCGAGCAAGAGACCCAGTACTTC
CDR3: CASSANPITSEQETQYF

J: TRBJ2-2
size: .
V: TRBV6-4
D: .
DNA: TGTGCCAGCAGGGAACAGGGTACCGGGGAGCTGTTTTTT
CDR3: CASREQGTGELFF

J: TRBJ1-1
size: .
V: TRBV7-9
D: TRBD1
DNA: TGTGCCAGCAGCCTGGGACAGGGCCAAATTGAAGCTTTCTTT
CDR3: CASSLGQGQIEAFF

J: TRBJ2-3
size: .
V: TRBV7-2
D: TRBD2
DNA: TGTGCCAGCAGCCTGGGACTAGCGGTCACAGATACGCAGTATTTT
CDR3: CASSLGLAVTDTQYF

J: TRBJ2-7
size: .
V: TRBV27
D: .
DNA: TGTGCCAGCAGTCGTGACGGAGGCTTTTACGAGCAGTACTTC
CDR3: CASSRDGGFYEQYF

J: TRBJ2-7
size: .
V: TRBV29-1
D: TRBD1
DNA: TGCAGCGTTGGTCGGACAGGGGGCGACGAGCAGTACTTC
CDR3: CSVGRTGGDEQYF

J: TRBJ2-3
size: .
V: TRBV4-1
D: .
DNA: TGCGCCAGCAGCCAAGGGTTCGGGAGAACAGATACGCAGTATTTT
CDR3: CASSQGFGRTDTQYF

J: TRBJ2-7
size: once
V: TRBV5-1
D: .
DNA: TGCGCCAGCAGCTTGGAAGGGGGCTACGAGCAGTACTTC
CDR3: CASSLEGGYEQYF

J: TRBJ2-5
size: .
V: TRBV5-1
D: TRBD2
DNA: TGCGCCAGCAGCTTGGTGCTAGCGGGGGGGCTGGAGACCCAGTACTTC
CDR3: CASSLVLAGGLETQYF

J: TRBJ2-7
size: .
V: TRBV6-6
D: .
DNA: TGTGCCAGCAGTTACGGGGGCGGGTTCCCCTACGAGCAGTACTTC
CDR3: CASSYGGGFPYEQYF

J: TRBJ2-4
size: .
V: TRBV11-2
D: TRBD2
DNA: TGTGCCAGCAGCTTTTATGCGGGGGAGGGAAACATTCAGTACTTC
CDR3: CASSFYAGEGNIQYF

J: TRBJ2-1
size: .
V: TRBV6-5
D: .
DNA: TGTGCCAGCAGCCGGGATGAGCAGTTCTTC
CDR3: CASSRDEQFF

J: TRBJ1-4
size: .
V: TRBV6-5
D: .
DNA: TGTGCCAGCAGCCGAGGACAGCGTAATGAAAAACTGTTTTTT
CDR3: CASSRGQRNEKLFF

J: TRBJ2-7
size: .
V: TRBV12-3/TRBV12-4
D: TRBD1
DNA: TGTGCCAGCAGCCAGCGGACAGGCTACGAGCAGTACTTC
CDR3: CASSQRTGYEQYF

J: TRBJ1-5
size: .
V: TRBV6-5
D: .
DNA: TGTGCCAGCACTTCCTCAGGGGCCCTCTATCAGCCCCAGCATTTT
CDR3: CASTSSGALYQPQHF

J: TRBJ1-2
size: once
V: TRBV3-1/TRBV3-2
D: .
DNA: TGTGCCAGCAGCCAAGATGGGCCCTCCAACTATGGCTACACCTTC
CDR3: CASSQDGPSNYGYTF

J: TRBJ1-2
size: .
V: TRBV4-2
D: .
DNA: TGTGCCAGCAGCCAAGATGGAGGGACTACGAACTATGGCTACACCTTC
CDR3: CASSQDGGTTNYGYTF

J: TRBJ1-1
size: .
V: TRBV27
D: TRBD1
DNA: TGTGCCAGCAGTTTATGGACAGGGGCGAGGAACACTGAAGCTTTCTTT
CDR3: CASSLWTGARNTEAFF

J: TRBJ1-2
size: .
V: TRBV29-1
D: .
DNA: TGCAGCGTTGAGGACAGAGATAACTATGGCTACACCTTC
CDR3: CSVEDRDNYGYTF

J: TRBJ1-6
size: .
V: TRBV9
D: TRBD1
DNA: TGTGCCAGCAGTCCGGGACAGGGGGTGTTAGATTCACCCCTCCACTTT
CDR3: CASSPGQGVLDSPLHF

J: TRBJ2-5
size: .
V: TRBV19
D: TRBD1
DNA: TGTGCCAGTAGTAAGACAGGGGTTGGGGAGACCCAGTACTTC
CDR3: CASSKTGVGETQYF